The 10 T cell receptor beta chains in this list originate from one sample, sequenced in a study of T cells after yellow fever vaccination. TCRdb re-called the 5' RACE reads with MiXCR, one entry per CDR3 protein. This sample has 300,000 to 350,000 distinct CDR3 sequences, with roughly 8.6% found just once. The sequencing used PBMCs, collected more than 40 days after the first yellow fever vaccination. The receptors shown here come from a man between 18 and 35 years old who received the YFV17D yellow fever vaccine.

This chain connects TRBV28 to TRBJ2-7, with 8 bases lining up with TRBD1. CDR1 and CDR2 from the germline V gene are MDHEN and SYDVKM. The CDR3 runs to 16 residues. The J segment lost 4 bases and the V segment lost 7 bases, leaving 15 bases of the junction unmatched. CDR3 nucleotide sequence: TGTGCCAGCACCGCAGGGGGCCCATCTCGTCATTACGAGCAGTACGTC. Translating it yields CASTAGGPSRHYEQYV.

The V call is TRBV6-5, the J call TRBJ2-2, with a tentative D call TRBD2 (6 bases). This CDR3 contains 14 residues. Germline CDR1 reads MNHEY; CDR2 reads SVGAGI. V lost 0 bases and J lost 7, with 9 bases in between. In DNA, the CDR3 is TGTGCCAGCAGTTACTCCGAGGGAGGCGGGGAGCTGTTTTTT. It translates to CASSYSEGGGELFF.

There are many counts of this clonotype. V usage is TRBV20-1 and J usage is TRBJ2-2; the match to TRBD2 covers 8 bases. Germline loops: CDR1 DFQATT, CDR2 SNEGSKA (reference sequence). V dropped 2 bases and J dropped 9; count of bases not matched to a gene: 8. This CDR3 has 14 amino acids. The CDR3: CSARPSFSGRELFF. The CDR3 bases are TGCAGTGCTAGACCCTCATTTAGCGGGAGGGAGCTGTTTTTT.

This clonotype has more than one count but fewer than ten. The chain has TRBV10-3 and TRBJ2-6; perhaps TRBD1 as D (6 bases). Germline lookup yields CDR1 ENHRY and CDR2 SYGVKD. The ends were cut back, 6 bases at V and 3 bases at J, with 9 bases in the middle. This CDR3 region has 14 residues. The CDR3 DNA reads TGTGCCATCAGACCGACAGGTGGGGCCAACGTCCTGACTTTC. Translated: CAIRPTGGANVLTF.

This clonotype was recorded a few times. A read error may explain this, as a much larger clone is one base away. The genes are TRBV5-1 and TRBJ2-1, with D perhaps TRBD1 (5 bases). Trimming took off 2 bases at V and 0 bases at J, with 6 bases between the two ends. This CDR3 has 14 residues. Germline CDR1 is SGHRS and CDR2 is YFSETQ. This chain's CDR3 is CASSLQASYNEQFF. DNA of the CDR3: TGCGCCAGCAGCTTACAGGCCTCCTACAATGAGCAGTTCTTC.

This clonotype occurred a few times. The chain combines TRBV20-1 with TRBJ2-7; TRBD1 agrees at 9 bases. V shed 3 bases and J 3 bases; nucleotides not matched to a gene: 3. The CDR3 has 13 residues. CDR1 is DFQATT and CDR2 is SNEGSKA in the germline V gene (reference sequence). The CDR3 DNA sequence: TGCAGTGCTAGCCCGGACAGGGGCTACGAGCAGTACTTC. This sequence encodes CSASPDRGYEQYF.

This sequence joins TRBV2 and TRBJ2-5; D may be TRBD1 (6 bases). This CDR3 is built from 13 residues. V lost 7 bases, J lost 5 bases, and 14 bases lay in between. Germline values: CDR1 SNHLY, CDR2 FYNNEI. CDR3 protein: CASNVPGAETQYF. The CDR3 nucleotides read TGTGCCAGCAACGTACCAGGGGCCGAGACCCAGTACTTC.

The chain couples TRBV5-1 to TRBJ2-5; 12 bases are shared with TRBD1. The CDR3 length is 15 residues. The V and J ends lost 4 bases and 5 bases, in that order; junction bases with no gene match: 6. CDR1 SGHRS and CDR2 YFSETQ come from the germline V gene. DNA of the CDR3: TGCGCCAGCAGCCCCCGGGACAGGGGGCTGGAGACCCAGTACTTC. It specifies CASSPRDRGLETQYF.

This chain links TRBV4-1 with TRBJ1-1, with D maybe TRBD1 (6 bases). This CDR3 is 15 amino acids long. Germline lookup yields CDR1 MGHRA and CDR2 YSYEKL. Trimming took off 1 base at V and 4 bases at J, with 13 bases between the two ends. Here the CDR3 reads CASSQGRGRVTEAFF. The CDR3 DNA sequence: TGCGCCAGCAGCCAAGGTCGGGGGCGAGTCACTGAAGCTTTCTTT.

The chain links TRBV7-8 to TRBJ2-3; D not certain. Deletions cut 5 bases from V and 0 bases from J, with 15 bases between. Per germline, CDR1 SGHVS and CDR2 FQNEAQ. This CDR3 contains 16 residues. This CDR3 reads CASSGHQAVSTDTQYF. The CDR3 coding sequence is TGTGCCAGCAGCGGCCACCAGGCTGTGAGCACAGATACGCAGTATTTT. Drawing the rest from reference TRBV7-8 and TRBJ2-3, the complete variable domain is GAGVSQSPRYKVAKRGQDVALRCDPISGHVSLFWYQQALGQGPEFLTYFQNEAQLDKSGLPSDRFFAERPEGSVSTLKIQRTQQEDSAVYLCASSGHQAVSTDTQYFGPGTRLTVL.